This passage covers 8 T cell receptor beta chains from one sample sequenced in a study of control samples from healthy donors and cancer patients. The table came from immunoSEQ multiplex PCR; TCRdb's copy has only in-frame clones and leaves some out. In the table there are 150,000 to 200,000 clones, 85% to 95% of which are singletons. Material: blood. These receptors were taken from a woman aged 40 to 49 in good health.

In its sample, this clone was seen once. This chain joins TRBV19 and TRBJ2-5; the D is unclear. The CDR3 contains 14 residues. The V end lost 1 base, the J end lost 2 bases, and 8 bases lay between the germline ends. Germline CDR1 LNHDA, CDR2 SQIVND (reference sequence). CDR3 nucleotide sequence: TGTGCCAGTAGTATAGCGCGGCCTCAAGAGACCCAGTACTTC. Protein product: CASSIARPQETQYF.

CDR3 nucleotides: TGTGCCAGCAGTGAAACAGGGCGGGCAGATACGCAGTATTTT. This encodes CASSETGRADTQYF. V usage is TRBV6-4 and J usage is TRBJ2-3; D possibly corresponds to TRBD1 (6 bases). The CDR3 length is 14 residues. V lost 3 bases to trimming and J lost 4 bases, with 11 bases between them. From germline, CDR1 is MRHNA and CDR2 SNTAGT.

The chain has TRBV7-2 and TRBJ2-5, with D perhaps matching TRBD2 (6 bases). Trimming removed 5 bases at V and 2 bases at J, with 12 bases between. Germline V gene data show CDR1 as SGHTA and CDR2 as FQGNSA. The CDR3 totals 14 residues. CDR3 sequence reads: CASSASGLQETQYF. The CDR3 nucleotides read TGTGCCAGCAGCGCAAGCGGGTTGCAAGAGACCCAGTACTTC.

This clone was picked up one time. The genes are TRBV28 and TRBJ1-2; 7 bases map to TRBD1. Germline assignment: CDR1 MDHEN and CDR2 SYDVKM. The V gene end was trimmed by 3 bases and the J gene end by 4 bases; junction bases not matched to a gene: 5. The CDR3 runs to 14 residues. The CDR3 protein is CASSLGTASYGYTF. CDR3 DNA: TGTGCCAGCAGTTTGGGGACAGCTTCCTATGGCTACACCTTC.

The chain employs TRBV3-1 (or the pseudogene TRBV3-2) and TRBJ2-3; 8 bases align to TRBD2. The CDR3 totals 16 residues. Trimming removed 1 base from V and 8 bases from J; junction bases left unmatched: 11. The V gene's germline CDR1 is LGHDT and CDR2 YNNKEL (reference sequence). CDR3 nucleotide sequence: TGTGCCAGCAGCCAAGTTTGCACTAGCGGTGTGGGTACGCAGTATTTT. This sequence encodes CASSQVCTSGVGTQYF.

The chain couples TRBV20-1 to TRBJ2-1; D not certain. Germline V gene lookup returns CDR1 DFQATT and CDR2 SNEGSKA (reference sequence). The CDR3 runs to 15 residues. Trimming stripped 3 bases from V and 6 bases from J, with 18 bases between. The CDR3 bases are TGCAGTGCTAGTATTCAGTCACGGCGAGGCAATGAGCAGTTCTTC. This translates into CSASIQSRRGNEQFF.

The chain recombines TRBV6-6 with TRBJ2-2, with D maybe TRBD2 (7 bases). CDR3 length: 15 amino acids. Between the trimmed V and J ends, which lost 0 bases and 6 bases, there was a span of 11 bases. CDR1 is MNHNY, CDR2 SVGAGI, per germline (reference sequence). The CDR3 DNA sequence: TGTGCCAGCAGTTACTCTCAGGGGAGGGCCGGGGAGCTGTTTTTT. Translation: CASSYSQGRAGELFF.

The chain joins TRBV27 to TRBJ2-1, with 9 bases lining up with TRBD1. The J segment lost 7 bases and the V segment lost 5 bases, leaving 6 bases of the junction unmatched. CDR3 length equals 14 residues. CDR1 is MNHEY, CDR2 SMNVEV, per germline (reference sequence). CDR3 DNA: TGTGCCAGCAGTCTAACGACAGGGGGAAATGAGCAGTTCTTC. It encodes CASSLTTGGNEQFF.